A single T cell receptor beta chain is shown here with its context. The CDR3 runs 14 residues. The germline V gene encodes CDR1 SGHTA and CDR2 FQGNSA. Trimming removed 5 bases at V and 2 bases at J, with 12 bases between. These data belong to a study of blood T cell repertoires in COVID-19. Study-level background: T cells, B-cell-depleted T cells, or PBMCs provided the cDNA or gDNA that served as material.

Produced via immunoSEQ multiplex PCR; TCRdb's table is partial and in-frame only. Counted here are about 480,000 clones, over 75% occurring once; the ten biggest clones make up 1.8%. J is TRBJ2-5 and V is TRBV7-2; D unclear. Sample: PBMCs or T cells enriched from blood (not recorded which). The clonotype comes from a woman aged 40-49 years who had recovered from COVID-19. The CDR3 region is CASSPQWQQETQYF. The CDR3 nucleotides are TGTGCCAGCAGCCCACAGTGGCAACAAGAGACCCAGTACTTC.